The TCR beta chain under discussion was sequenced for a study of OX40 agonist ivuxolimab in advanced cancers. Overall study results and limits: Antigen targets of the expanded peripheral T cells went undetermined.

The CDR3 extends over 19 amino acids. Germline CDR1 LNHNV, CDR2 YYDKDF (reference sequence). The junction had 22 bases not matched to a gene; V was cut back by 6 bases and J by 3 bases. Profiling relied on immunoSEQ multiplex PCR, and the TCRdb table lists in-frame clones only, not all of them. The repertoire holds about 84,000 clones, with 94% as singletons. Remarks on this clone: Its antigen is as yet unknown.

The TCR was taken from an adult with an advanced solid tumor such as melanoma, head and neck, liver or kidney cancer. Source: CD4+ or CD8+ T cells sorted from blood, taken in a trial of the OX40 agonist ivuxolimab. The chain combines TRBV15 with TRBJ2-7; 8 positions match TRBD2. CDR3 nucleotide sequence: TGTGCCACCAGTTCCCTTGAGGCGGACACTAGCGGCTCTGACTACGAGCAGTACTTC. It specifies CATSSLEADTSGSDYEQYF.